What follows are 21 T cell receptor beta chains derived from one specimen sequenced in a study of blood T cell repertoires in COVID-19. Data came from immunoSEQ multiplex PCR; TCRdb stores just in-frame clones and leaves some out. The sample carries 85,000 to 130,000 clones, roughly 80% recorded once. Sample: peripheral blood. The receptors shown here come from a woman older than 75 with active or convalescent COVID-19.

This chain uses TRBV29-1 with TRBJ1-2; tentatively, D is TRBD1 (6 bases). This CDR3 is 13 amino acids long. Between the trimmed V and J ends, which lost 4 bases and 3 bases, there was a span of 12 bases. Germline CDR1 is SQVTM and CDR2 is ANQGSEA. CDR3 region: CSVALDSDYGYTF. CDR3 nucleotide sequence: TGCAGCGTTGCCCTGGACAGTGACTATGGCTACACCTTC. Together with reference TRBV29-1 and TRBJ1-2, the CDR3 gives the full variable domain: SAVISQKPSRDICQRGTSLTIQCQVDSQVTMMFWYRQQPGQSLTLIATANQGSEATYESGFVIDKFPISRPNLTFSTLTVSNMSPEDSSIYLCSVALDSDYGYTFGSGTRLTVV.

The rearrangement joins TRBV27 to TRBJ1-1; 9 bases fit TRBD1. After removal of 5 bases from V and 4 bases from J, the junction contained 8 bases not matched to a gene. The length of the CDR3 is 15 residues. Germline V gene data show CDR1 as MNHEY and CDR2 as SMNVEV (reference sequence). The CDR3 reads CASSPGQGLSTEAFF. CDR3 bases: TGTGCCAGCAGTCCAGGACAGGGGTTGAGCACTGAAGCTTTCTTT.

The V gene is TRBV7-9, the J gene TRBJ2-4, with D perhaps matching TRBD2 (5 bases). The ends were cut back, 1 base at V and 9 bases at J, with 13 bases in the middle. The germline V gene encodes CDR1 SEHNR and CDR2 FQNEAQ (reference sequence). CDR3 length equals 14 residues. CDR3 bases: TGTGCCAGCAGCTTAGGAGAAGGAGGTGGCATTCAGTACTTC. It codes for CASSLGEGGGIQYF.

This clone appeared a few times. The rearrangement links TRBV3-1 (or the pseudogene TRBV3-2) to TRBJ2-5, with no clear D. Germline CDR1 is LGHDT and CDR2 is YNNKEL (reference sequence). V was pared by 2 bases and J by 5 bases, with 15 bases between. CDR3 length equals 15 residues. CDR3 in amino acids: CASSQMVSSLETQYF. In nucleotides, the CDR3 is TGTGCCAGCAGCCAAATGGTCTCTAGTCTGGAGACCCAGTACTTC.

This sequence joins TRBV6-5 and TRBJ1-6; D might be TRBD1 (5 bases). The CDR3 spans 13 residues. Germline V gives CDR1 MNHEY, CDR2 SVGAGI. The V end lost 5 bases, the J end lost 14 bases, and 16 bases lay between the germline ends. CDR3 protein: CASSRTPGVTLHF. Written as DNA, the CDR3 is TGTGCCAGCAGTCGGACACCCGGAGTTACCCTCCACTTT.

The chain employs TRBV6-6 and TRBJ1-6; D is undetermined. The V gene's germline CDR1 is MNHNY and CDR2 SVGAGI (reference sequence). This CDR3 has 13 residues. V was trimmed by 2 bases and J by 12 bases, leaving 11 bases between them. CDR3 residues: CASSYVSEQPLHF. DNA of the CDR3: TGTGCCAGCAGTTACGTGTCAGAACAACCCCTCCACTTT.

Only a few counts were recorded for this clone. V gene TRBV15 combines with J gene TRBJ2-2, with D possibly TRBD2 on 5 matching bases. Germline-derived CDR1 and CDR2 are LNHNV and YYDKDF (reference sequence). This CDR3 has 15 residues. Trimming shortened V by 4 bases and J by 4 bases, and 13 bases separated the two germline ends. The CDR3 sequence: CATSNPRLITGELFF. The CDR3 DNA follows: TGTGCCACCAGCAACCCCCGACTAATCACCGGGGAGCTGTTTTTT.

The V and J genes are TRBV30 and TRBJ1-1; 7 bases align to TRBD1. Germline CDR1 and CDR2: GTSNPN and SVGIG (reference sequence). Germline trimming cut 4 bases from V and 2 bases from J; bases unmatched to any gene: 4. This CDR3 spans 13 amino acids. In DNA, the CDR3 is TGTGCCTGGATCACAGGGGCCAACACTGAAGCTTTCTTT. It translates to CAWITGANTEAFF.

The chain is built from TRBV7-9 and TRBJ1-2; maybe TRBD1 (6 bases). This CDR3 comprises 14 residues. Trimming stripped 7 bases from V and 8 bases from J, with 20 bases between. Germline lookup yields CDR1 SEHNR and CDR2 FQNEAQ (reference sequence). Written as DNA, the CDR3 is TGTGCCAGCAACGGAAGACAGGATCCGGAGGGCTACACCTTC. Its protein is CASNGRQDPEGYTF. The complete variable domain, with remaining parts taken from reference TRBV7-9 and TRBJ1-2, reads DTGVSQNPRHKITKRGQNVTFRCDPISEHNRLYWYRQTLGQGPEFLTYFQNEAQLEKSRLLSDRFSAERPKGSFSTLEIQRTEQGDSAMYLCASNGRQDPEGYTFGSGTRLTVV.

The rearrangement links TRBV6-2 or TRBV6-3 to TRBJ1-5; TRBD1 is a possible D gene (6 bases). This CDR3 comprises 16 residues. Trimming took off 2 bases at V and 4 bases at J, with 15 bases between the two ends. Germline V lookup: CDR1 MNHEY, CDR2 SVGEGT. Here the CDR3 DNA reads TGTGCCAGCAGTTACGACGCGGACAGACGAAATCAGCCCCAGCATTTT. This sequence encodes CASSYDADRRNQPQHF.

This clone appeared once. This chain links TRBV5-8 with TRBJ1-6; TRBD1 is a possible D gene (5 bases). This CDR3 is built from 15 residues. Germline CDR1 is SGHTS and CDR2 is YDEGEE. V dropped 0 bases and J dropped 5 bases, with 9 bases sitting between them. The CDR3 nucleotides are TGTGCCAGCAGCTTGGCCGGGACTAATAATTCACCCCTCCACTTT. It codes for CASSLAGTNNSPLHF. Full variable domain (rest looked up from reference TRBV5-8 and TRBJ1-6): EAGVTQSPTHLIKTRGQQATLRCSPISGHTSVYWYQQALGLGLQFLLWYDEGEERNRGNFPPRFSGRQFPNYSSELNVNALELEDSALYLCASSLAGTNNSPLHFGNGTRLTVT.

The chain links TRBV27 to TRBJ2-1; TRBD2 might be the D (6 bases). Germline V gene lookup returns CDR1 MNHEY and CDR2 SMNVEV (reference sequence). Trimming pared 4 bases from V and 9 bases from J, leaving 19 bases between. The length of the CDR3 is 15 residues. CDR3 bases: TGTGCCAGCAGTTCCCGGGCTCCCGTCGGGGGTGAGCAGTTCTTC. It codes for CASSSRAPVGGEQFF.

This chain links TRBV5-5 with TRBJ1-4, with no clear D. The length of the CDR3 is 13 residues. V gave up 3 bases and J gave up 5 bases, with 8 bases separating them. CDR1 and CDR2 from the germline V gene are SGHKS and YYEKEE (reference sequence). For the CDR3, the DNA is TGTGCCAGCAGCTCCGGAGCGAATGAAAAACTGTTTTTT. Protein product: CASSSGANEKLFF.

The chain recombines TRBV30 with TRBJ1-1, with TRBD1 matching over 7 bases. Germline CDR1 and CDR2: GTSNPN and SVGIG (reference sequence). The CDR3 totals 14 residues. V gave up 4 bases and J gave up 1 base; unmatched junction bases: 6. The CDR3 DNA is TGTGCCTGGACCCGGACAGGACCGAACACTGAAGCTTTCTTT. This gives the protein CAWTRTGPNTEAFF.

A few counts support this clone. This sequence joins TRBV9 and TRBJ1-1; maybe TRBD1 (5 bases). CDR1 and CDR2 from the germline V gene are SGDLS and YYNGEE. The CDR3 covers 15 residues. The V gene lost 0 bases and the J gene lost 1 base, with 10 bases spanning the gap. As DNA, the CDR3 is TGTGCCAGCAGCGTAGTAGGAGGGACGAACACTGAAGCTTTCTTT. It translates to CASSVVGGTNTEAFF.

The chain couples TRBV2 to TRBJ1-3, with D maybe TRBD1 (5 bases). Germline values: CDR1 SNHLY, CDR2 FYNNEI. The CDR3 totals 16 residues. V lost 2 bases and J lost 0, with 11 bases in between. CDR3 amino acids: CASSELGGSSGNTIYF. CDR3 DNA sequence: TGTGCCAGCAGTGAACTCGGGGGGAGCTCTGGAAACACCATATATTTT.

This rearrangement joins TRBV7-2 to TRBJ2-5; a possible D gene is TRBD2 (5 bases). Germline V CDR1 and CDR2: SGHTA, FQGNSA. The V and J ends lost 8 bases and 1 base respectively, with 11 bases between them. The CDR3 contains 13 residues. CDR3 amino acids: CASRIGIQETQYF. CDR3 in DNA: TGTGCCAGCCGGATCGGGATCCAAGAGACCCAGTACTTC. The full variable domain, in which reference TRBV7-2 and TRBJ2-5 provide the parts outside the CDR3, is GAGVSQSPSNKVTEKGKDVELRCDPISGHTALYWYRQSLGQGLEFLIYFQGNSAPDKSGLPSDRFSAERTGGSVSTLTIQRTQQEDSAVYLCASRIGIQETQYFGPGTRLLVL.

V is TRBV27 and J is TRBJ2-1; 7 bases fit TRBD2. The CDR3 runs to 13 residues. V was pared by 6 bases and J by 8 bases, with 7 bases of the junction left unmatched. The germline V gene encodes CDR1 MNHEY and CDR2 SMNVEV (reference sequence). The CDR3 region is CASRQTSVDEQFF. Written as DNA, the CDR3 is TGTGCCAGCAGACAAACTAGCGTCGATGAGCAGTTCTTC.

The genes are TRBV7-2 and TRBJ2-3; D is possibly TRBD1 (7 bases). Germline V gene sequence: CDR1 SGHTA, CDR2 FQGNSA. The length of the CDR3 is 18 residues. V lost 5 bases and J 3 bases, leaving 24 bases between the germline ends. In nucleotides, the CDR3 is TGTGCCAGCAGCCAGGGGGTTATAGTAGCGGCTCAAACAGATACGCAGTATTTT. Translation: CASSQGVIVAAQTDTQYF.

V is TRBV4-2 and J is TRBJ2-1; 12 bases are a match to TRBD2. Looked up from germline, CDR1 is LGHNA and CDR2 is YNFKEQ. CDR3 size: 17 residues. J gave up 4 bases and V 1 base, and 5 bases lay outside the gene matches. For the CDR3, the DNA is TGTGCCAGCAGCCAAGGACTAGCGGGAGAAGGATACAATGAGCAGTTCTTC. Translating gives CASSQGLAGEGYNEQFF.

This clone was counted a single time. J is TRBJ2-4 and V is TRBV2; D is unclear. CDR1 is SNHLY, CDR2 FYNNEI, per germline. The CDR3 is made up of 14 amino acids. V dropped 3 bases and J dropped 7 bases, with 13 bases sitting between them. CDR3 coding DNA: TGTGCCAGCAGTGAGTCTTTCAGTATGAACATTCAGTACTTC. The encoded protein is CASSESFSMNIQYF.